This TCR beta chain came from a study of control samples from healthy donors and cancer patients. V shed 4 bases and J shed 4 bases, with 17 bases lying between them. Germline values: CDR1 SGHDT, CDR2 YYEEEE. The CDR3 runs 15 residues. Using immunoSEQ multiplex PCR, the repertoire was profiled, and TCRdb retains in-frame clones only, with some absent. Among about 92,000 clones, roughly 82% were seen once, and the ten largest hold approximately 9.4%. Sequencing was carried out using blood. The source is a woman in her sixties in good health. The chain combines TRBV5-6 with TRBJ1-1; a weak D match, TRBD1 (5 bases). The CDR3 reads CASSQDGWGGTEAFF. CDR3 coding DNA: TGTGCCAGCAGCCAGGACGGGTGGGGCGGCACTGAAGCTTTCTTT.